These T cell receptor beta chains were read from a single sample in a study of regulatory T cells in long-lasting Graves disease. TCRdb fed the multiplex PCR reads into MiXCR, producing one record per CDR3 protein. This sample yields some 420,000 distinct CDR3 sequences, of which about 20% are seen a single time; under 15% belongs to the top ten. Sample: peripheral blood mononuclear cells (PBMCs), taken when the disease was refractory, from a patient treated with antithyroid drugs. Receptors originate from a female donor with Graves disease. The CDR3 runs from the conserved cysteine through the conserved F or W. D genes are given only for firm matches. Expanded clones are given a class, and other clones once, few, many or no size at all.

abundance: few; v_gene: TRBV5-1; d_gene: NA; j_gene: TRBJ2-5; CDR3aa: CASSLNPGVEETQYF; CDR3nt: TGCGCCAGCAGCTTGAACCCGGGAGTGGAAGAGACCCAGTACTTC
abundance: few; v_gene: TRBV7-8; d_gene: NA; j_gene: TRBJ2-7; CDR3aa: CASTEEVLSSYEQYF; CDR3nt: TGTGCCAGCACCGAGGAGGTCCTGAGCTCCTACGAGCAGTACTTC
abundance: NA; v_gene: TRBV24-1; d_gene: TRBD2; j_gene: TRBJ2-3; CDR3aa: CATSDRGGEGDTQYF; CDR3nt: TGTGCCACCAGTGATCGGGGGGGGGAGGGAGATACGCAGTATTTT
abundance: few; v_gene: TRBV29-1; d_gene: TRBD1; j_gene: TRBJ1-2; CDR3aa: CSVEDLVGTGRYGYTF; CDR3nt: TGCAGCGTTGAAGATCTTGTGGGGACAGGGCGCTATGGCTACACCTTC
abundance: few; v_gene: TRBV7-8; d_gene: NA; j_gene: TRBJ2-1; CDR3aa: CASSSTRVGNEQFF; CDR3nt: TGTGCCAGCAGCTCCACTAGGGTGGGGAATGAGCAGTTCTTC
abundance: NA; v_gene: TRBV10-3; d_gene: TRBD1; j_gene: TRBJ2-7; CDR3aa: CAISRQGGEQYF; CDR3nt: TGTGCCATCAGTCGACAGGGTGGCGAGCAGTACTTC
abundance: NA; v_gene: TRBV6-1; d_gene: NA; j_gene: TRBJ2-1; CDR3aa: CASTYTKGAPRDEQFF; CDR3nt: TGTGCCAGCACCTATACAAAAGGGGCCCCTCGGGATGAGCAGTTCTTC
abundance: many; v_gene: TRBV5-5; d_gene: TRBD1; j_gene: TRBJ1-4; CDR3aa: CASSLRTGGEKLFF; CDR3nt: TGTGCCAGCAGCCTGAGGACAGGCGGTGAAAAACTGTTTTTT
abundance: many; v_gene: TRBV7-2; d_gene: TRBD1; j_gene: TRBJ1-2; CDR3aa: CASSSDRVGYTF; CDR3nt: TGTGCCAGCAGCTCCGACAGGGTTGGCTACACCTTC
abundance: many; v_gene: TRBV10-3; d_gene: TRBD1; j_gene: TRBJ1-1; CDR3aa: CAISGQGANTEAFF; CDR3nt: TGTGCCATCAGTGGGCAGGGGGCGAACACTGAAGCTTTCTTT
abundance: once; v_gene: TRBV4-2; d_gene: TRBD1; j_gene: TRBJ2-7; CDR3aa: CASSQLKSLGGWQYF; CDR3nt: TGTGCCAGCAGCCAACTCAAGTCCCTAGGGGGCTGGCAGTACTTC
abundance: many; v_gene: TRBV5-5; d_gene: TRBD1; j_gene: TRBJ1-2; CDR3aa: CASSLEGTGYGYTF; CDR3nt: TGTGCCAGCAGCTTGGAAGGGACAGGCTATGGCTACACCTTC
abundance: NA; v_gene: TRBV28; d_gene: NA; j_gene: TRBJ2-3; CDR3aa: CASTPRRWGTDTQYF; CDR3nt: TGTGCCAGCACCCCAAGGCGTTGGGGTACAGATACGCAGTATTTT
abundance: NA; v_gene: TRBV6-1; d_gene: NA; j_gene: TRBJ2-7; CDR3aa: CASTAGPKAYEQYF; CDR3nt: TGTGCCAGCACCGCCGGACCGAAAGCCTACGAGCAGTACTTC
abundance: many; v_gene: TRBV28; d_gene: NA; j_gene: TRBJ2-5; CDR3aa: CASSLGAPQETQYF; CDR3nt: TGTGCCAGCAGTTTGGGGGCCCCCCAAGAGACCCAGTACTTC
abundance: many; v_gene: TRBV7-2; d_gene: NA; j_gene: TRBJ1-1; CDR3aa: CASSFGTREAFF; CDR3nt: TGTGCCAGCAGTTTCGGGACCAGGGAAGCTTTCTTT
abundance: many; v_gene: TRBV12-3/TRBV12-4; d_gene: NA; j_gene: TRBJ2-3; CDR3aa: CASCPRSTDTQYF; CDR3nt: TGTGCCAGCTGCCCCCGAAGCACAGATACGCAGTATTTT
abundance: many; v_gene: TRBV12-3/TRBV12-4; d_gene: TRBD2; j_gene: TRBJ2-5; CDR3aa: CASSFLADQETQYF; CDR3nt: TGTGCCAGCAGTTTCCTAGCGGACCAAGAGACCCAGTACTTC
abundance: many; v_gene: TRBV2; d_gene: NA; j_gene: TRBJ1-4; CDR3aa: CASRPDRYEKLFF; CDR3nt: TGTGCCAGCCGACCCGATCGCTATGAAAAACTGTTTTTT
abundance: many; v_gene: TRBV20-1; d_gene: NA; j_gene: TRBJ1-4; CDR3aa: CSARDLQGRSTNEKLFF; CDR3nt: TGCAGTGCTAGAGATTTACAGGGAAGGTCCACTAATGAAAAACTGTTTTTT
abundance: NA; v_gene: TRBV19; d_gene: NA; j_gene: TRBJ1-5; CDR3aa: CASSASGGGQPQHF; CDR3nt: TGTGCCAGTAGTGCTTCGGGTGGGGGTCAGCCCCAGCATTTT
abundance: few; v_gene: TRBV7-6; d_gene: NA; j_gene: TRBJ2-2; CDR3aa: CASSLVLFGELFF; CDR3nt: TGTGCCAGCAGCTTAGTGTTGTTCGGGGAGCTGTTTTTT
abundance: few; v_gene: TRBV6-2/TRBV6-3; d_gene: TRBD1; j_gene: TRBJ1-2; CDR3aa: CASSLGTGFEGYTF; CDR3nt: TGTGCCAGCAGTTTAGGGACAGGCTTCGAAGGCTACACCTTC
abundance: once; v_gene: TRBV11-3; d_gene: TRBD2; j_gene: TRBJ2-4; CDR3aa: CASSFSWGGEHQNIQYF; CDR3nt: TGTGCCAGCAGCTTCTCCTGGGGAGGGGAACATCAAAACATTCAGTACTTC
abundance: few; v_gene: TRBV12-3/TRBV12-4; d_gene: TRBD2; j_gene: TRBJ2-1; CDR3aa: CASRRRGLAGGNEQFF; CDR3nt: TGTGCCAGCAGGCGAAGGGGACTAGCGGGAGGTAATGAGCAGTTCTTC
abundance: few; v_gene: TRBV4-1; d_gene: NA; j_gene: TRBJ2-5; CDR3aa: CASSPPGSGAETQYF; CDR3nt: TGCGCCAGCAGCCCTCCAGGGTCGGGGGCGGAGACCCAGTACTTC
abundance: many; v_gene: TRBV6-1; d_gene: NA; j_gene: TRBJ2-7; CDR3aa: CASSPVDQRRTYEQYF; CDR3nt: TGTGCCAGCAGTCCGGTAGACCAACGCCGCACCTACGAGCAGTACTTC